What follows describes a single TCR beta chain. No antigen is known for it. The CDR3 consists of 14 residues. Per the germline V gene, CDR1 is SGHDT and CDR2 is YYEEEE. Trimming took off 5 bases at V and 9 bases at J, with 20 bases between the two ends. Some clones are missing from TCRdb's copy, which holds only in-frame ones; the method was immunoSEQ multiplex PCR. This table holds about 48,000 clones, 65% to 85% found once. These data come from a study of OX40 agonist ivuxolimab in advanced cancers. Study-wide background: Checkpoint inhibitors had been given previously to under 50% of patients. Whole-study findings and limits: The 0.1-3.0 mg/kg partial responders had among the lowest clonal expansion.

Exclusion of a patient followed from autoimmune disease history or systemic immunosuppression. The specimen was CD4+ or CD8+ T cells sorted from blood, collected in a trial of the OX40 agonist ivuxolimab. The chain has TRBV5-6 and TRBJ1-1; D gene ambiguous. The TCR sequence derives from an adult with an advanced solid tumor such as melanoma, head and neck, liver or kidney cancer. The DNA for the CDR3 is TGTGCCAGCAGTTCGACGGAAGTCGGGAATAAAGCTTTCTTT. Translated: CASSSTEVGNKAFF.